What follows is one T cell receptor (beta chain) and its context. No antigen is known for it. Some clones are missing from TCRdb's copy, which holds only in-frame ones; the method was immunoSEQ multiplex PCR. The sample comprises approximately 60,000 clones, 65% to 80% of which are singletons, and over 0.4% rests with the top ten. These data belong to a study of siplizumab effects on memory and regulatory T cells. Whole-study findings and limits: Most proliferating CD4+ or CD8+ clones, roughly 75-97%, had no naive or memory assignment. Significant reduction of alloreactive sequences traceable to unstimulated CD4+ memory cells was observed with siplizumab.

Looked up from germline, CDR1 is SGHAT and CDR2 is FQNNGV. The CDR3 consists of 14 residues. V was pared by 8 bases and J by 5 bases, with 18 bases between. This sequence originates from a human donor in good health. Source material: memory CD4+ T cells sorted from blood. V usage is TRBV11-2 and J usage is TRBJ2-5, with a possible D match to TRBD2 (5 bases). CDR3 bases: TGTGCCAGCGGCCAAAGCGGTGGGATGGAGACCCAGTACTTC. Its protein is CASGQSGGMETQYF.